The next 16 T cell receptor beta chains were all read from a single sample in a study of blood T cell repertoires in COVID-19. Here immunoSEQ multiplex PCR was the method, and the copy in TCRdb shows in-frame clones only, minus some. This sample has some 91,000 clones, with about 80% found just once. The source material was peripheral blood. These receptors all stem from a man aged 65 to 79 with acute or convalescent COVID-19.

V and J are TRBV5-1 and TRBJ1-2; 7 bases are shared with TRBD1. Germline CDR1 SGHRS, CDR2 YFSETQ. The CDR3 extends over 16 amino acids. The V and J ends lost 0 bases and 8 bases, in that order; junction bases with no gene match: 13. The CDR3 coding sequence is TGCGCCAGCAGCTTGGTGATCAGCGAGGGGGCCGGCGGCTACACCTTC. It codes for CASSLVISEGAGGYTF.

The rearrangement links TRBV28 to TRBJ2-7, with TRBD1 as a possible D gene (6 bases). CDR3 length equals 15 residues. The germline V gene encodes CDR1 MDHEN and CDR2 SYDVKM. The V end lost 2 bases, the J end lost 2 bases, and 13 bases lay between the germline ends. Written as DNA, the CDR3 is TGTGCCAGCAGTTTAGTGGGGACAACTACCTACGAGCAGTACTTC. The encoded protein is CASSLVGTTTYEQYF.

CDR3 region: CASSLTGTGRGPTGELFF. Here the CDR3 DNA reads TGTGCCAGCAGCTTAACTGGGACAGGGAGGGGTCCCACCGGGGAGCTGTTTTTT. This chain joins TRBV7-3 and TRBJ2-2; TRBD1 matches 9 bases. Germline V gene lookup returns CDR1 SGHTA and CDR2 FQGTGA. The CDR3 has 18 residues. J lost 4 bases, V lost 0 bases, and 9 bases had no gene match.

The CDR3: CASSVQGFTDTQYF. For the CDR3, the DNA is TGTGCCAGCAGCGTGCAGGGTTTTACAGATACGCAGTATTTT. The chain links TRBV9 to TRBJ2-3, with D perhaps matching TRBD1 (5 bases). The CDR3 loop spans 14 amino acids. Germline lookup yields CDR1 SGDLS and CDR2 YYNGEE. V was shortened by 2 bases and J by 3 bases, with 10 bases between the two germline ends.

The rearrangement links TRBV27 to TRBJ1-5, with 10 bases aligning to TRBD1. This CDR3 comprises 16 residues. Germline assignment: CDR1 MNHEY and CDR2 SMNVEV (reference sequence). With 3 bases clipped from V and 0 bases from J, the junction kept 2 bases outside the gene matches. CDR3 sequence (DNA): TGTGCCAGCAGTTTGACAGGGGGCTATAGCAATCAGCCCCAGCATTTT. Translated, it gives CASSLTGGYSNQPQHF.

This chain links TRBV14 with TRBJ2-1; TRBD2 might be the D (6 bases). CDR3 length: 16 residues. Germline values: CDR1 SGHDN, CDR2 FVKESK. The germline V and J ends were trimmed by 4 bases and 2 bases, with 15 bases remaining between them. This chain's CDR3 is CASSRRGAEPYNEQFF. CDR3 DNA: TGTGCCAGCAGCCGGAGGGGAGCGGAGCCCTACAATGAGCAGTTCTTC.

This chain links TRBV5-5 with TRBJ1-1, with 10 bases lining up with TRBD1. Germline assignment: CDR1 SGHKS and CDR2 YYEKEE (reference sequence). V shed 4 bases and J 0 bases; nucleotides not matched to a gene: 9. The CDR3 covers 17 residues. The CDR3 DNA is TGTGCCAGCAGCATCATAGGGACAGGGGAAATGAACACTGAAGCTTTCTTT. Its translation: CASSIIGTGEMNTEAFF.

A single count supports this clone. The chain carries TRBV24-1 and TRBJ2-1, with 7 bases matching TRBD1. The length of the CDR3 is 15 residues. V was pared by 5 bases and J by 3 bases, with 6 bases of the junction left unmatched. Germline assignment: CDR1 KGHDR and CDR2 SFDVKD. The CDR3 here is CATSGQQGFYNEQFF. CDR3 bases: TGTGCCACCAGTGGGCAACAGGGGTTCTACAATGAGCAGTTCTTC.

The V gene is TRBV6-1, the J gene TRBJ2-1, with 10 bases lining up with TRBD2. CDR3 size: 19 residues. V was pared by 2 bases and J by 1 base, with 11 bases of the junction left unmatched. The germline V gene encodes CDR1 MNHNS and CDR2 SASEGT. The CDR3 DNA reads TGTGCCAGCAGTGAACATGAGGTAGCGGGAGGCCTTTCCTACAATGAGCAGTTCTTC. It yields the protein CASSEHEVAGGLSYNEQFF.

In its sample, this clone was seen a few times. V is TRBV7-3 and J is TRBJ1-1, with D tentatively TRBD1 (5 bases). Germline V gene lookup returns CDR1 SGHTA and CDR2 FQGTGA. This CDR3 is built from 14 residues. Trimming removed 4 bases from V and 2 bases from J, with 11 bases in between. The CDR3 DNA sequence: TGTGCCAGCAGCTCCGGACACGGCAACACTGAAGCTTTCTTT. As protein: CASSSGHGNTEAFF.

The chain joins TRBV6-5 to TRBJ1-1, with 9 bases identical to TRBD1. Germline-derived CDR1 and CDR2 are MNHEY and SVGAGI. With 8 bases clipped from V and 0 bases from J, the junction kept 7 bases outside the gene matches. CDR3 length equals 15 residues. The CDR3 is CASGDRAPLNTEAFF. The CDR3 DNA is TGTGCCAGCGGGGACAGGGCCCCCTTGAACACTGAAGCTTTCTTT.

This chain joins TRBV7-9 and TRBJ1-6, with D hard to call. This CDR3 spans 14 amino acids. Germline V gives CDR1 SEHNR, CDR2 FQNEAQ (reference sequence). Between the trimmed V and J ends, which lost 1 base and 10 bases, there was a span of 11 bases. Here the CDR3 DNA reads TGTGCCAGCAGCTTAGGAGGTCGTGGGTCACCCCTCCACTTT. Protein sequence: CASSLGGRGSPLHF. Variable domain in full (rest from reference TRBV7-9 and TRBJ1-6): DTGVSQNPRHKITKRGQNVTFRCDPISEHNRLYWYRQTLGQGPEFLTYFQNEAQLEKSRLLSDRFSAERPKGSFSTLEIQRTEQGDSAMYLCASSLGGRGSPLHFGNGTRLTVT.

DNA of the CDR3: TGTGCCAGTAGTATAGAGCGGGGTACCGGGGCAGCCCTCTATAGCAATCAGCCCCAGCATTTT. Translated, it gives CASSIERGTGAALYSNQPQHF. The chain is built from TRBV19 and TRBJ1-5, with D tentatively TRBD1 (5 bases). Germline V gene data show CDR1 as LNHDA and CDR2 as SQIVND (reference sequence). With 0 bases removed from V and 0 bases from J, the gap between germline ends came to 24 bases. This CDR3 region has 21 residues.

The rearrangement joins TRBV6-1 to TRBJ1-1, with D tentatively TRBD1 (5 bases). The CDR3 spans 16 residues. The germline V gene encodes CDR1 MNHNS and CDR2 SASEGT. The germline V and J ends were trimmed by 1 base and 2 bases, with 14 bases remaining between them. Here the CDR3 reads CASSEVAGSSNTEAFF. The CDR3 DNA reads TGTGCCAGCAGTGAAGTGGCAGGGTCGTCAAACACTGAAGCTTTCTTT.

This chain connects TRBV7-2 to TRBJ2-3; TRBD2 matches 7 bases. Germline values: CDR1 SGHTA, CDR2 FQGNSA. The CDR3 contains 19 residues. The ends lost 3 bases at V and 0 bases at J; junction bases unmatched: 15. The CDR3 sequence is CASSLEGHRAGPSTDTQYF. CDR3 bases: TGTGCCAGCAGCTTGGAGGGGCACCGAGCGGGACCTAGCACAGATACGCAGTATTTT.

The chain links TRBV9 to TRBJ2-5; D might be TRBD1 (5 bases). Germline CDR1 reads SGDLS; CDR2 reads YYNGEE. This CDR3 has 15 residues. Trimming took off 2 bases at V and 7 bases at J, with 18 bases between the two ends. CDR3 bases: TGTGCCAGCAGCGTCGAAGGGGCCAACCTGGGGACCCAGTACTTC. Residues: CASSVEGANLGTQYF.